Below are 3 T cell receptor beta chains sequenced from a single sample in a study of OX40 agonist ivuxolimab in advanced cancers. Assay used: immunoSEQ multiplex PCR; TCRdb lists only in-frame clones, some missing. The sample lists under 25,000 clones, 75% to 85% occurring once. The sequencing here drew on CD4+ or CD8+ T cells sorted from blood, taken in a trial of the OX40 agonist ivuxolimab. These receptors all stem from an adult with an advanced solid tumor such as melanoma, head and neck, liver or kidney cancer.

The chain combines TRBV9 with TRBJ2-7; 8 bases line up with TRBD2. V shed 2 bases, J shed 5 bases, and the junction held 6 bases outside the gene matches. The CDR3 runs to 14 residues. Germline assignment: CDR1 SGDLS and CDR2 YYNGEE. The CDR3: CASSVGAGVDEQYF. CDR3 bases: TGTGCCAGCAGCGTGGGAGCGGGAGTGGACGAGCAGTACTTC.

J is TRBJ2-7 and V is TRBV4-2, with D possibly TRBD2 on 5 matching bases. V shed 5 bases and J shed 0 bases, with 11 bases lying between them. CDR1 and CDR2 (germline): LGHNA, YNFKEQ. This CDR3 has 14 amino acids. The CDR3 bases are TGTGCCAGCAGCTTGAGCGGTAGCTCCTACGAGCAGTACTTC. Protein sequence: CASSLSGSSYEQYF.

To note about this clone: One end of the junction does not line up with germline, which may come from a read error. Other DNA sequences in this sample translate to the same CDR3. The CDR3 DNA reads TGTGCCAGCAGCCTAGGGCGGGGTAGGGGGAACTATGGCTACACCTTC. It translates to CASSLGRGRGNYGYTF. V usage is TRBV13 and J usage is TRBJ1-2; D possibly corresponds to TRBD1 (6 bases). CDR1 PRHDT and CDR2 FYEKMQ come from the germline V gene (reference sequence). This CDR3 is built from 16 residues.